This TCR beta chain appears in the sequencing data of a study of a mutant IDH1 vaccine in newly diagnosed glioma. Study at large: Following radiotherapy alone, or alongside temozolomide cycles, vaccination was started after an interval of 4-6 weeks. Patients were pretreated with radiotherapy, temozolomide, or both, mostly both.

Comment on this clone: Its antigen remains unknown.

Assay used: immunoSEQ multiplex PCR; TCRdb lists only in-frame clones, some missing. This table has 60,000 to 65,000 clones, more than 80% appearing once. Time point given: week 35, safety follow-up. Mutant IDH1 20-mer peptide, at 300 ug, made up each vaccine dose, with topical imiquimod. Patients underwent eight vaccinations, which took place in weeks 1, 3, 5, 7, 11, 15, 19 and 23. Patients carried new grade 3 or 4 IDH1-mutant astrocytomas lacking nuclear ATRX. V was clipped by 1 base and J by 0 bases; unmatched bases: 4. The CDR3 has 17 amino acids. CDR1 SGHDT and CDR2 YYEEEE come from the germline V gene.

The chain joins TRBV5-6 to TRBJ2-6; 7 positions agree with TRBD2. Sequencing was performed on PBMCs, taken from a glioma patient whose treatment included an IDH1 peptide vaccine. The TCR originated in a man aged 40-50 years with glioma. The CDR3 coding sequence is TGTGCCAGCAGCTTGAGGGAGGGTTACTCTGGGGCCAACGTCCTGACTTTC. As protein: CASSLREGYSGANVLTF.